This T cell receptor beta chain was captured in a study of blood T cells in healthy people across ages. To note about this clonotype: Antigen: not known.

Roughly 10 milliliters of peripheral blood were drawn from each donor. J lost 2 bases, V lost 4 bases, and 5 bases had no gene match. Per the germline V gene, CDR1 is SGHRS and CDR2 is YFSETQ. The CDR3 sequence is 16 residues long. Primers used in a second PCR of about 7 to 12 cycles were a sample-barcoded 5' primer and a J-beta primer mix. TCRdb re-derived calls from the 5' RACE reads in MiXCR, one entry per CDR3 protein. The profile shows roughly 1,700,000 distinct CDR3 sequences, over 25% of them singletons. Study results and caveats: A greater number of naive CD4+ cells and higher diversity distinguished long-lived donors from aged donors. Because donor CMV status was unknown, expanded clonotype changes were possibly confounded.

Specimen: blood. V gene TRBV5-1 combines with J gene TRBJ2-1, with 11 bases matching TRBD2. The sequence was collected from a woman aged 25 to 39 in good health. The CDR3 coding sequence is TGCGCCAGCAGCCCCTCTAGCGGGGGGACCTACAATGAGCAGTTCTTC. Translated: CASSPSSGGTYNEQFF.